This TCR beta chain was sequenced during a study of CD8 T cells in ankylosing spondylitis. Quantitative 5'-RACE with molecular barcodes was used to make the TCR beta libraries. From the 5' RACE reads, TCRdb called clonotypes with MiXCR, one entry per CDR3 protein. The repertoire holds 800,000 to 900,000 distinct CDR3 sequences, with 12% as singletons. Turning to this clonotype: The antigen is undetermined.

Germline assignment: CDR1 PRHDT and CDR2 FYEKMQ (reference sequence). V trimming: 5 bases; J trimming: 7 bases; junction bases outside the gene matches: 14. The length of the CDR3 is 17 residues. General study findings and limits: Peripheral blood samples showed relatively rare disease-linked clones, and these clones were CD8+. Within matched ankylosing spondylitis synovial fluid, disease-linked clones were reportedly significantly enriched. Blood of patients with ankylosing spondylitis appeared to be characterized by a TCR beta motif of several highly homologous variants. Some of the motif variants had earlier been found in reactive arthritis patients' fluid and blood.

Source material: blood, either unsorted or a sorted T cell fraction (not recorded which). This receptor was identified in a male donor with ankylosing spondylitis. V usage is TRBV13 and J usage is TRBJ2-4, with TRBD1 matching over 10 bases. CDR3 residues: CASSPRQGASRWNIQYF. CDR3 DNA sequence: TGTGCCAGCAGCCCCCGACAGGGGGCGAGTAGGTGGAACATTCAGTACTTC.